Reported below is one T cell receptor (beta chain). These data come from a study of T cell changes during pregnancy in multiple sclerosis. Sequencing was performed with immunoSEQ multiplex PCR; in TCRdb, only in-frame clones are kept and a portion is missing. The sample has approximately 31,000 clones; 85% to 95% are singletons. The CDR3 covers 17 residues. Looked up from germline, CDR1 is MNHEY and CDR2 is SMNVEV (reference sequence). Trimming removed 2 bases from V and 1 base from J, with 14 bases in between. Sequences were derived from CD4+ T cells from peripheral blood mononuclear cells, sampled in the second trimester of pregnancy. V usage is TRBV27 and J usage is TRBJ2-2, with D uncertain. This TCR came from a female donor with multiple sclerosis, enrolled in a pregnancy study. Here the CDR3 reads CASSLAPWHVNTGELFF. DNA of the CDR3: TGTGCCAGCAGTTTAGCCCCCTGGCACGTGAACACCGGGGAGCTGTTTTTT.